The next 4 T cell receptor beta chains were all read from a single sample in a study of blood T cells in healthy people across ages. Combining a sample-barcoded 5' primer with a J-beta primer mix, a second PCR ran for roughly 7 to 11 cycles. MiXCR, run by TCRdb on the 5' RACE reads, gives a single entry per CDR3 protein. The sample records 850,000 to 1,000,000 distinct CDR3 sequences, roughly 43% being singletons. Sequencing used blood. These receptors all stem from a man aged 25 to 40 in good health.

The chain carries TRBV4-1 and TRBJ2-1; 9 bases match TRBD2. Germline CDR1 and CDR2: MGHRA and YSYEKL. The V gene end was trimmed by 2 bases and the J gene end by 10 bases; junction bases not matched to a gene: 9. There are 15 residues in the CDR3. CDR3: CASSQPGTSPGEQFF. CDR3 bases: TGCGCCAGCAGCCAACCGGGGACTAGCCCAGGGGAGCAGTTCTTC.

This clonotype was found a few times. The chain is built from TRBV5-1 and TRBJ1-4, with D perhaps TRBD1 (6 bases). Germline-derived CDR1 and CDR2 are SGHRS and YFSETQ. The V gene lost 1 base and the J gene lost 7 bases, with 14 bases spanning the gap. This CDR3 has 15 amino acids. DNA of the CDR3: TGCGCCAGCAGCTTGAGCGGGGGCGTCGGTGAAAAACTGTTTTTT. It codes for CASSLSGGVGEKLFF.

V is TRBV2 and J is TRBJ2-2; 9 positions agree with TRBD2. In germline, CDR1 is SNHLY, CDR2 FYNNEI. J gave up 1 base and V 7 bases, and 7 bases lay outside the gene matches. The CDR3 sequence is 16 residues long. CDR3 sequence reads: CASMLGAGGNTGELFF. The DNA for the CDR3 is TGTGCCAGCATGCTGGGAGCGGGGGGGAACACCGGGGAGCTGTTTTTT.

This chain connects TRBV4-3 to TRBJ2-1, with 8 bases that match TRBD2. CDR3 length: 15 residues. The germline V gene encodes CDR1 LGHNA and CDR2 YSLEER. V was clipped by 0 bases and J by 9 bases; unmatched bases: 7. The CDR3 protein is CASSQDPGGASEQFF. The CDR3 DNA is TGCGCCAGCAGCCAAGACCCCGGGGGGGCCTCTGAGCAGTTCTTC.